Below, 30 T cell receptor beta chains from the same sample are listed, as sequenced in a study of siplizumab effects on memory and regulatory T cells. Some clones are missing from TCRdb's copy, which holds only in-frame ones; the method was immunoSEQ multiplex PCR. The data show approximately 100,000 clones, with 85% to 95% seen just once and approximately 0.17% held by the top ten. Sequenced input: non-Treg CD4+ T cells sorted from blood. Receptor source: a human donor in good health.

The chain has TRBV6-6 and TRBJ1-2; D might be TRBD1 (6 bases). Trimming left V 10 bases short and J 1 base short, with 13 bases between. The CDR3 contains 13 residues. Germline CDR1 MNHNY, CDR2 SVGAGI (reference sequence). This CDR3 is CATVDRLNYGYTF. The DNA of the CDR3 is TGTGCCACCGTCGACAGGCTTAACTATGGCTACACCTTC.

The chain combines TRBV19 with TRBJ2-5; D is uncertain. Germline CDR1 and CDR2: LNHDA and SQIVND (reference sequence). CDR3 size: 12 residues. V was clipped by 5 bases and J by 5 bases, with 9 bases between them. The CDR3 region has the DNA TGTGCCAGTAGTTACAGTCAGGAGACCCAGTACTTC. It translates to CASSYSQETQYF.

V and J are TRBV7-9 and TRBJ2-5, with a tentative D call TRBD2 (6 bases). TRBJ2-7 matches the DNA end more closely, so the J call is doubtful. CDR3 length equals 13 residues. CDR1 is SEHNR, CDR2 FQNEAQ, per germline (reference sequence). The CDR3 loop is CASSFGGPYEQYF. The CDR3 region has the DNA TGTGCCAGCAGCTTCGGGGGACCCTACGAGCAGTACTTC.

In DNA, the CDR3 is TGTGCCAGTAGTATAGTGGGGACAGGGGCCACAGATACGCAGTATTTT. Residues: CASSIVGTGATDTQYF. The chain is built from TRBV19 and TRBJ2-3, with 10 nucleotides matching TRBD1. The CDR3 runs 16 residues. CDR1 and CDR2 from the germline V gene are LNHDA and SQIVND (reference sequence). Trimming took 1 base from V and 2 from J; bases not matched to a gene: 3. The entire variable domain, with the rest obtained from reference TRBV19 and TRBJ2-3, is as follows: DGGITQSPKYLFRKEGQNVTLSCEQNLNHDAMYWYRQDPGQGLRLIYYSQIVNDFQKGDIAEGYSVSREKKESFPLTVTSAQKNPTAFYLCASSIVGTGATDTQYFGPGTRLTVL.

CDR3 loop: CASSLGKMSGGGSSYEQYF. CDR3 coding DNA: TGTGCCAGCAGCTTAGGGAAAATGTCGGGCGGGGGATCCTCCTACGAGCAGTACTTC. The chain carries TRBV7-9 and TRBJ2-7, with 7 bases identical to TRBD2. V lost 1 base, J lost 0 bases, and 15 bases stayed unmatched. The germline gives CDR1 SEHNR, CDR2 FQNEAQ (reference sequence). CDR3 length: 19 amino acids.

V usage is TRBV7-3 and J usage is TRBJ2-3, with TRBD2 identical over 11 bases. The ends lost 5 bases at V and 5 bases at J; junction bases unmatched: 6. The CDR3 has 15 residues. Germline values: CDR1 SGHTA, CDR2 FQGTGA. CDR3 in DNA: TGTGCCAGCAGCACGGGACTAGCGGCCATAGATACGCAGTATTTT. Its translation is CASSTGLAAIDTQYF.

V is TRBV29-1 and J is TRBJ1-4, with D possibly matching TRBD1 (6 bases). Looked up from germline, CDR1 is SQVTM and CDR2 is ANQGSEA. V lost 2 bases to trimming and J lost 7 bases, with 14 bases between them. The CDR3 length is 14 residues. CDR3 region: CSVEPGHVFEKLFF. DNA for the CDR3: TGCAGCGTTGAACCGGGACACGTTTTTGAAAAACTGTTTTTT.

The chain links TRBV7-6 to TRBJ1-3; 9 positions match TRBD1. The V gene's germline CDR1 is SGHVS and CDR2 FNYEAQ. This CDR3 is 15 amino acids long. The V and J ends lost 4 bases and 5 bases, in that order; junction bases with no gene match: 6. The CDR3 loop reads CASSSTGGDRNTIYF. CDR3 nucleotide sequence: TGTGCCAGCAGCTCGACAGGGGGGGATAGAAACACCATATATTTT.

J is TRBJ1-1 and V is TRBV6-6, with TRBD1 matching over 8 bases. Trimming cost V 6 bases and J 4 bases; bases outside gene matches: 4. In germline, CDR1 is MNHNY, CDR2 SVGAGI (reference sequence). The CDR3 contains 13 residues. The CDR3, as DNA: TGTGCCAGCAGCGGACAGGGATTCACTGAAGCTTTCTTT. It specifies CASSGQGFTEAFF.

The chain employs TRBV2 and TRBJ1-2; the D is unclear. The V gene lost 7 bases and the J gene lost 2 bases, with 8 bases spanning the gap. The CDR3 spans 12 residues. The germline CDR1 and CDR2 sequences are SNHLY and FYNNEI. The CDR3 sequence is CASTTTNYGYTF. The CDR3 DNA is TGTGCCAGCACAACAACCAACTATGGCTACACCTTC.

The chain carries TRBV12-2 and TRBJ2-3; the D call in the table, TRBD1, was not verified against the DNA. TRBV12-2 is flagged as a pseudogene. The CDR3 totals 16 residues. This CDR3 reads CASRLFRDRDTDTQYF. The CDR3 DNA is TGTGCAAGTCGCTTATTTCGGGACAGGGACACAGATACGCAGTATTTT.

The CDR3 nucleotides are TGTGCCAGCAGCGTAGGAGCTAGCGGGGGGCCAGATACGCAGTATTTT. It yields the protein CASSVGASGGPDTQYF. The chain carries TRBV9 and TRBJ2-3, with 11 bases that match TRBD2. Germline CDR1 and CDR2: SGDLS and YYNGEE. The CDR3 length is 16 residues. V lost 0 bases and J lost 4; bases outside the gene matches: 4. The variable domain in full, completed from reference TRBV9 and TRBJ2-3, reads DSGVTQTPKHLITATGQRVTLRCSPRSGDLSVYWYQQSLDQGLQFLIQYYNGEERAKGNILERFSAQQFPDLHSELNLSSLELGDSALYFCASSVGASGGPDTQYFGPGTRLTVL.

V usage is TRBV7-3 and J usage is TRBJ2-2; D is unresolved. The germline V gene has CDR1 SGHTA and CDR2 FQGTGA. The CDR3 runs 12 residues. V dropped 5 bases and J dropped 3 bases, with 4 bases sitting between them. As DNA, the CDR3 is TGTGCCAGCAGCACCTACACCGGGGAGCTGTTTTTT. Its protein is CASSTYTGELFF.

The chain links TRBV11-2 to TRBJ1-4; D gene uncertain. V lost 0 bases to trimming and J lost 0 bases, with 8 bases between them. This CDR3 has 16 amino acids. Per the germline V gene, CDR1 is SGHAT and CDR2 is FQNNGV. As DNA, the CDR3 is TGTGCCAGCAGCTTAGATCACCCGGCAACTAATGAAAAACTGTTTTTT. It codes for CASSLDHPATNEKLFF.

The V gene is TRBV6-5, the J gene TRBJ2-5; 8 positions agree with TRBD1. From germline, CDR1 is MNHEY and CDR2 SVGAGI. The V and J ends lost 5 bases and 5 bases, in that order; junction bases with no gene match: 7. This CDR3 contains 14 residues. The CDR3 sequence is CASSRTGNGETQYF. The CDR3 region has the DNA TGTGCCAGCAGTCGGACAGGGAACGGGGAGACCCAGTACTTC.

The CDR3 loop reads CASSTGTRRDEQYF. DNA for the CDR3: TGTGCCAGCAGTACCGGGACAAGGCGCGACGAGCAGTACTTC. J is TRBJ2-7 and V is TRBV18; weak D call: TRBD1 (6 bases). The CDR3 is 14 amino acids. Germline lookup yields CDR1 KGHSH and CDR2 LQKENI. V was pared by 8 bases and J by 5 bases, with 19 bases between. The entire variable domain, with the rest obtained from reference TRBV18 and TRBJ2-7, is as follows: NAGVMQNPRHLVRRRGQEARLRCSPMKGHSHVYWYRQLPEEGLKFMVYLQKENIIDESGMPKERFSAEFPKEGPSILRIQQVVRGDSAAYFCASSTGTRRDEQYFGPGTRLTVT.

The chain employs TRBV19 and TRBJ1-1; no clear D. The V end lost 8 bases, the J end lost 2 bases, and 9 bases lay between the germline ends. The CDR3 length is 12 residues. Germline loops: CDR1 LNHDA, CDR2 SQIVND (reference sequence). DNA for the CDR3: TGTGCCAGTTTAAGAGGTAACACTGAAGCTTTCTTT. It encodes CASLRGNTEAFF.

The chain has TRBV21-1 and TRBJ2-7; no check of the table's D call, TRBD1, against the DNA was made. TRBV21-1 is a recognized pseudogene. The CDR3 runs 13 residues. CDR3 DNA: TGTGCCAGCAGATACAGGCCCTCCTACGAGCAGTACTTC. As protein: CASRYRPSYEQYF.

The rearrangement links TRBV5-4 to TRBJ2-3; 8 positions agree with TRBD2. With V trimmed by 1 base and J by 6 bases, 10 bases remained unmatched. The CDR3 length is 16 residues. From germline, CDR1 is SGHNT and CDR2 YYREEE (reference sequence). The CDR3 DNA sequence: TGTGCCAGCAGCTTGCGAAGCGGGGGCCTATCCGATACGCAGTATTTT. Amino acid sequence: CASSLRSGGLSDTQYF. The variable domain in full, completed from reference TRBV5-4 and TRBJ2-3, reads ETGVTQSPTHLIKTRGQQVTLRCSSQSGHNTVSWYQQALGQGPQFIFQYYREEENGRGNFPPRFSGLQFPNYSSELNVNALELDDSALYLCASSLRSGGLSDTQYFGPGTRLTVL.

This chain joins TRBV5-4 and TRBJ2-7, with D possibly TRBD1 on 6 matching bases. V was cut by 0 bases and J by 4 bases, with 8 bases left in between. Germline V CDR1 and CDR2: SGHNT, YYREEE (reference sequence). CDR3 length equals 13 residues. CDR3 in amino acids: CASSLVTGYEQYF. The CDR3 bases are TGTGCCAGCAGCTTGGTGACAGGTTACGAGCAGTACTTC.

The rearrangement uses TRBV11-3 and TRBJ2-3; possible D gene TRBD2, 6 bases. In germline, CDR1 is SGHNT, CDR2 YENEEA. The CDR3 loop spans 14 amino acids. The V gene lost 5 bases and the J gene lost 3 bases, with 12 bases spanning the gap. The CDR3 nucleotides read TGTGCCAGCAGCCTCGGGGAGGCTACAGATACGCAGTATTTT. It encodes CASSLGEATDTQYF. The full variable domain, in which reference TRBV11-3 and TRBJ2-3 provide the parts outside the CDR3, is EAGVVQSPRYKIIEKKQPVAFWCNPISGHNTLYWYLQNLGQGPELLIRYENEEAVDDSQLPKDRFSAERLKGVDSTLKIQPAELGDSAVYLCASSLGEATDTQYFGPGTRLTVL.

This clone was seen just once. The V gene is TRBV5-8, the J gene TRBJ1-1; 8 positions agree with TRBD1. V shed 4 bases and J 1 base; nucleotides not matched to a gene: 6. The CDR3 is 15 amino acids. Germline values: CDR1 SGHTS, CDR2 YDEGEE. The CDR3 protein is CASSLGQGQNTEAFF. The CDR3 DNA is TGTGCCAGCAGCCTCGGACAGGGACAGAACACTGAAGCTTTCTTT. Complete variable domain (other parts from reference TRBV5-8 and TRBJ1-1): EAGVTQSPTHLIKTRGQQATLRCSPISGHTSVYWYQQALGLGLQFLLWYDEGEERNRGNFPPRFSGRQFPNYSSELNVNALELEDSALYLCASSLGQGQNTEAFFGQGTRLTVV.

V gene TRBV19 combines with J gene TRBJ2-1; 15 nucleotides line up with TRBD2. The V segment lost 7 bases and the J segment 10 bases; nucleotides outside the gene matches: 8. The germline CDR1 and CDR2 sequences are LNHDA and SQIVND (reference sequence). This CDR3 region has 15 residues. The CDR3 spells CASTRTSGGAGEQFF. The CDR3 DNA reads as TGTGCCAGTACCCGGACTAGCGGGGGGGCTGGGGAGCAGTTCTTC.

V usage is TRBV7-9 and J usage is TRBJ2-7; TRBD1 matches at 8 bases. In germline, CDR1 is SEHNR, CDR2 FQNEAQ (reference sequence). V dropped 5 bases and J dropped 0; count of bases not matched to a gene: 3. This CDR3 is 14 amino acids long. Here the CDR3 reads CASSRQGPSYEQYF. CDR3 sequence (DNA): TGTGCCAGCAGCCGACAGGGGCCCTCCTACGAGCAGTACTTC.

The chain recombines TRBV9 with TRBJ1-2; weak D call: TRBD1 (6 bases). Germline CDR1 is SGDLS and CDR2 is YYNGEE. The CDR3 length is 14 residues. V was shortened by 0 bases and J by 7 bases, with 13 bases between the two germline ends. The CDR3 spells CASSVGGRGFGYTF. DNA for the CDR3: TGTGCCAGCAGCGTAGGGGGCAGGGGCTTTGGCTACACCTTC. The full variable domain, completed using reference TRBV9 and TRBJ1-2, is DSGVTQTPKHLITATGQRVTLRCSPRSGDLSVYWYQQSLDQGLQFLIQYYNGEERAKGNILERFSAQQFPDLHSELNLSSLELGDSALYFCASSVGGRGFGYTFGSGTRLTVV.

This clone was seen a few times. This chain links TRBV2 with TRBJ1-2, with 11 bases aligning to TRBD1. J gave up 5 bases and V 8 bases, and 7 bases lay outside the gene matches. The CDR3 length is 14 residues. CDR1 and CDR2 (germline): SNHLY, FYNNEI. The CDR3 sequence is CASLWDRGTYGYTF. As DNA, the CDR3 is TGTGCCAGCCTCTGGGACAGGGGGACGTATGGCTACACCTTC.

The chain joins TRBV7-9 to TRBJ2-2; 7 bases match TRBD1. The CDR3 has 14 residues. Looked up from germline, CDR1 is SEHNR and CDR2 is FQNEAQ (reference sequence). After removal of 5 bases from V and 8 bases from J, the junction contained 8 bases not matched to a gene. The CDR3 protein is CASSLDRARGELFF. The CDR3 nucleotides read TGTGCCAGCAGCCTTGACAGGGCTAGAGGGGAGCTGTTTTTT.

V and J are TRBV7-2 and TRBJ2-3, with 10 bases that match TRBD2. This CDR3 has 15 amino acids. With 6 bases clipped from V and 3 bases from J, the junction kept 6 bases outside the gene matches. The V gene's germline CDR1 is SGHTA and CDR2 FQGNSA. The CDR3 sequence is CASRPSGGQTDTQYF. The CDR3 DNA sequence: TGTGCCAGCAGACCTAGCGGGGGACAGACAGATACGCAGTATTTT. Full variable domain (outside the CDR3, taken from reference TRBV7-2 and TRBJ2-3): GAGVSQSPSNKVTEKGKDVELRCDPISGHTALYWYRQSLGQGLEFLIYFQGNSAPDKSGLPSDRFSAERTGGSVSTLTIQRTQQEDSAVYLCASRPSGGQTDTQYFGPGTRLTVL.

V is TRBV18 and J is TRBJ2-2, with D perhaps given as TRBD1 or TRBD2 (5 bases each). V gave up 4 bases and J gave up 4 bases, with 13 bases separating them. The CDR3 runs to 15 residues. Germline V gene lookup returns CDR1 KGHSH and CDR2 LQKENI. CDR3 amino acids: CASSLGTTATGELFF. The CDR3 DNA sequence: TGTGCCAGCTCACTCGGGACGACTGCCACCGGGGAGCTGTTTTTT.

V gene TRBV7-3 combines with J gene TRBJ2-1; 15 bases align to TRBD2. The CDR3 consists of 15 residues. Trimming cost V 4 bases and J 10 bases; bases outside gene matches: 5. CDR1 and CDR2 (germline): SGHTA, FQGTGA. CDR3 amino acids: CASSSSGTSGGEQFF. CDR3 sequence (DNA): TGTGCCAGCAGCTCCTCCGGGACTAGCGGGGGGGAGCAGTTCTTC.